This is a list of T cell receptor beta chains from one sample in a study of blood T cell repertoires in COVID-19. Sequencing used immunoSEQ multiplex PCR; TCRdb keeps in-frame clones, though not all of them. The profile shows about 83,000 clones, approximately 90% of them singletons. Sequencing was carried out using peripheral blood. Receptor source: a woman in her fifties or sixties with active or convalescent COVID-19. CDR3s include the opening cysteine and the closing phenylalanine or tryptophan. A D gene is named only where the DNA matches it firmly. Clone size is given for some rows only: seen once, a few or many times, or a class if the clone is expanded.

d_gene,v_gene,abundance,j_gene,CDR3aa,CDR3nt
NA,TRBV7-9,NA,TRBJ2-2,CASSNIHVPNTGELFF,TGTGCCAGCAGCAACATACACGTACCGAACACCGGGGAGCTGTTTTTT
NA,TRBV5-1,NA,TRBJ1-4,CASSPRGMGEKLFF,TGCGCCAGCAGCCCCCGAGGGATGGGAGAAAAACTGTTTTTT
TRBD1,TRBV7-6,NA,TRBJ1-5,CASSLGGPKDRVSQPQHF,TGTGCCAGCAGCTTAGGGGGCCCTAAAGACAGGGTCTCTCAGCCCCAGCATTTT
NA,TRBV7-9,once,TRBJ2-7,CASVRGQVGEQYF,TGTGCCAGCGTCAGGGGCCAAGTGGGCGAGCAGTACTTC
NA,TRBV6-5,NA,TRBJ2-5,CASSTEGFGTQYF,TGTGCCAGCAGTACCGAGGGCTTCGGGACCCAGTACTTC
NA,TRBV2,NA,TRBJ2-4,CASSGWPGGAKNIQYF,TGTGCCAGCAGTGGTTGGCCTGGGGGGGCCAAAAACATTCAGTACTTC
NA,TRBV12-3/TRBV12-4,NA,TRBJ1-1,CASSLNPNTEAFF,TGTGCCAGCAGTTTAAATCCTAACACTGAAGCTTTCTTT
TRBD1,TRBV6-1,once,TRBJ2-1,CASSDGDVRGSNEQFF,TGTGCCAGCAGTGATGGGGATGTCAGGGGGAGCAATGAGCAGTTCTTC
TRBD1,TRBV6-1,NA,TRBJ2-1,CASSGLPGQGSNEQFF,TGTGCCAGCAGTGGACTACCGGGACAGGGGTCCAATGAGCAGTTCTTC
TRBD2,TRBV29-1,NA,TRBJ2-1,CSVIAGVNEQFF,TGCAGCGTCATAGCGGGGGTTAATGAGCAGTTCTTC
NA,TRBV6-5,NA,TRBJ2-2,CASSYSTGGELFF,TGTGCCAGCAGTTACTCGACCGGGGGGGAGCTGTTTTTT
NA,TRBV5-1,few,TRBJ1-2,CASSLEGGSSYGYTF,TGCGCCAGCAGCTTGGAAGGGGGTAGCTCCTATGGCTACACCTTC
NA,TRBV4-3,NA,TRBJ1-3,CASSQIGVAGNTIYF,TGCGCCAGCAGCCAAATCGGGGTAGCTGGAAACACCATATATTTT
NA,TRBV19,NA,TRBJ2-1,CASSSQGNNEQFF,TGTGCCAGTAGTAGTCAGGGCAACAATGAGCAGTTCTTC
NA,TRBV18,NA,TRBJ2-7,CASSPSSYEQYF,TGTGCCAGCTCCCCTAGCTCCTACGAGCAGTACTTC
NA,TRBV27,NA,TRBJ1-1,CASSNPRTAHTEAFF,TGTGCCAGCAGTAACCCCCGGACAGCTCACACTGAAGCTTTCTTT
TRBD1,TRBV19,once,TRBJ1-4,CASSAQTGIATNEKLFF,TGTGCCAGCTCTGCCCAGACAGGGATTGCAACTAATGAAAAACTGTTTTTT
NA,TRBV19,NA,TRBJ2-7,CASRDVASYEQYF,TGTGCCAGTAGAGACGTAGCTTCCTACGAGCAGTACTTC
NA,TRBV13,medium-sized,TRBJ2-6,CASSLDLAKVPGANVLTF,TGTGCCAGCAGCTTAGACCTAGCAAAGGTGCCCGGGGCCAACGTCCTGACTTTC
NA,TRBV29-1,NA,TRBJ2-7,CSVGRDKPYYEQYF,TGCAGCGTTGGCCGGGACAAACCCTACTACGAGCAGTACTTC
NA,TRBV27,NA,TRBJ2-1,CASSLLGYNEQFF,TGTGCCAGCAGTTTACTAGGCTACAATGAGCAGTTCTTC
TRBD2,TRBV9,NA,TRBJ2-5,CASSGFYPSGAQYF,TGTGCCAGCAGCGGCTTTTACCCCAGCGGGGCCCAGTACTTC
NA,TRBV7-2,NA,TRBJ1-2,CASTLNAETGYTF,TGTGCCAGCACCTTAAACGCGGAAACTGGCTACACCTTC
NA,TRBV29-1,few,TRBJ1-2,CSANRRGGYTF,TGCAGCGCAAACCGGCGGGGTGGCTACACCTTC
NA,TRBV19,once,TRBJ1-2,CASSIPGFDYGYTF,TGTGCCAGTAGTATCCCAGGGTTTGACTATGGCTACACCTTC
NA,TRBV5-8,NA,TRBJ1-5,CASSLVPGSNQPQHF,TGTGCCAGCAGCTTGGTCCCAGGTAGCAATCAGCCCCAGCATTTT
NA,TRBV5-1,NA,TRBJ1-1,CASSLRTQGDTEAFF,TGCGCCAGCAGCTTAAGGACACAGGGTGACACTGAAGCTTTCTTT
TRBD1,TRBV7-9,NA,TRBJ1-1,CASRGQGLNTEAFF,TGTGCCAGCAGGGGACAGGGACTGAACACTGAAGCTTTCTTT
NA,TRBV2,NA,TRBJ2-1,CASSVQWWSYNEQFF,TGTGCCAGCAGCGTACAGTGGTGGTCCTACAATGAGCAGTTCTTC
NA,TRBV7-6,NA,TRBJ1-2,CASSLLRDPNYGYTF,TGTGCCAGCAGCTTACTACGGGATCCCAACTATGGCTACACCTTC
TRBD2,TRBV28,NA,TRBJ2-3,CASSQTSGGLTDTQYF,TGTGCCAGCAGCCAGACTAGCGGGGGCCTCACAGATACGCAGTATTTT
NA,TRBV5-5,once,TRBJ2-2,CASSLPQGIDTGELFF,TGTGCCAGCAGCTTACCACAGGGAATTGACACCGGGGAGCTGTTTTTT
TRBD1,TRBV3-1/TRBV3-2,NA,TRBJ1-2,CASSQGQGAYYGYTF,TGTGCCAGCAGCCAAGGACAGGGTGCCTACTATGGCTACACCTTC
TRBD1,TRBV30,NA,TRBJ2-3,CAWHRGATDTQYF,TGTGCCTGGCACAGGGGAGCAACAGATACGCAGTATTTT
NA,TRBV7-3,few,TRBJ1-1,CASSSGLGRTEAFF,TGTGCCAGCAGCTCTGGTTTAGGGAGGACTGAAGCTTTCTTT
NA,TRBV19,NA,TRBJ2-2,CASNRQLTNTGELFF,TGTGCCAGTAACCGACAGCTGACTAACACCGGGGAGCTGTTTTTT
NA,TRBV6-5,NA,TRBJ1-1,CASSYSNAGGNTEAFF,TGTGCCAGCAGTTACTCGAACGCGGGGGGGAACACTGAAGCTTTCTTT
NA,TRBV30,NA,TRBJ1-1,CAWRSMSSEAFF,TGTGCCTGGAGGAGCATGAGTAGTGAAGCTTTCTTT
NA,TRBV5-1,NA,TRBJ2-7,CASSYGYEQYF,TGCGCCAGCAGCTACGGTTACGAGCAGTACTTC
TRBD2,TRBV9,NA,TRBJ2-3,CASSVTSSTDTQYF,TGTGCCAGCAGCGTGACTAGCTCCACAGATACGCAGTATTTT
NA,TRBV7-9,NA,TRBJ1-1,CASSLAAVNTEAFF,TGTGCCAGCAGCTTAGCGGCTGTGAACACTGAAGCTTTCTTT
NA,TRBV12-5,once,TRBJ2-2,CASGAGETNTGELFF,TGTGCTAGTGGCGCAGGGGAGACGAACACCGGGGAGCTGTTTTTT